This section outlines one TCR beta chain sequence together with its context. Some clones are missing from TCRdb's copy, which holds only in-frame ones; the method was immunoSEQ multiplex PCR. The sample has approximately 260,000 clones; roughly 82% are singletons. The data are from a study of blood T cell repertoires in COVID-19. About the research overall: The United States, Italy and Spain provided the acute and convalescent COVID-19 samples. The analysed material was cDNA or gDNA that came from T cells, B-cell-depleted T cells, or PBMCs.

V lost 3 bases and J lost 5, with 19 bases in between. Germline CDR1 MDHEN, CDR2 SYDVKM. The CDR3 contains 16 residues. This clonotype was sampled from a woman of 80 years or more with active or convalescent COVID-19. The specimen was peripheral blood. The chain uses TRBV28 and TRBJ1-1; D is ambiguous. The CDR3 protein is CASSFNKGGVSTEAFF. Written as DNA, the CDR3 is TGTGCCAGCAGTTTTAATAAGGGCGGGGTGTCAACTGAAGCTTTCTTT.